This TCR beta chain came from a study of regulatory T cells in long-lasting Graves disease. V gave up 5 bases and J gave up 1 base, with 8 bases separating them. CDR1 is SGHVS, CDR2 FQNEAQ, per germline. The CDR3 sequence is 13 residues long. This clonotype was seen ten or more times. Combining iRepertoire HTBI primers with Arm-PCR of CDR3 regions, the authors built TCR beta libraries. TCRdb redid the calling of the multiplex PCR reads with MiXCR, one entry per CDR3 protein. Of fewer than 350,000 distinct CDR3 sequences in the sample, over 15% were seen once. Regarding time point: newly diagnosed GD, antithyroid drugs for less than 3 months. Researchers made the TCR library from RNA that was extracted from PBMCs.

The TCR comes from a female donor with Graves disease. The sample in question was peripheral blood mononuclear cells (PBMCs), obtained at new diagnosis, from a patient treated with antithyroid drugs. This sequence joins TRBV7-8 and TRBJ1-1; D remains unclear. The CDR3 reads CASSPNRNTEAFF. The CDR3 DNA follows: TGTGCCAGCAGCCCGAACAGGAACACTGAAGCTTTCTTT.